A single sample is the source of the 10 T cell receptor beta chains below, sequenced in a study of cytomegalovirus exposure and HLA in healthy donors (dated by TCRdb to the late 2010s). Libraries came from the immunoSEQ multiplex PCR assay. The multiplex PCR relied on a mix of 60 forward primers for TCR Vbeta segments and 13 reverse primers for TCR Jbeta segments. TCRdb obtained this table from immuneACCESS and retained in-frame rearrangements with V and J assigned. These tables miss some clones; where compared with another copy, unresolved V genes account for less than half of the shortfall, and the remainder is unexplained. The sample profile shows about 280,000 clones; around 90% of them were found once. Clones ranked in the top ten supply about 2.5% of the sample. Sample: PBMCs. All receptors derive from a young woman in good health and CMV-seronegative.

DNA for the CDR3: TGTGCCAGCAGCTTGGGGGACAGGGTCACAGATACGCAGTATTTT. Translating gives CASSLGDRVTDTQYF. V gene TRBV5-6 combines with J gene TRBJ2-3, with 9 bases matching TRBD1. The CDR3 is made up of 15 amino acids. Germline values: CDR1 SGHDT, CDR2 YYEEEE. V was pared by 0 bases and J by 2 bases, with 1 base of the junction left unmatched.

The chain carries TRBV4-1 and TRBJ1-1, with D hard to call. This CDR3 spans 11 amino acids. V was pared by 1 base and J by 6 bases, with 3 bases between. Germline V CDR1 and CDR2: MGHRA, YSYEKL. CDR3 sequence reads: CASSQASEAFF. The CDR3 DNA is TGCGCCAGCAGCCAAGCATCTGAAGCTTTCTTT.

On this clone itself: An end of the junction does not agree with germline; a read error may underlie this. This chain links TRBV7-9 with TRBJ1-5; D uncertain. Germline V lookup: CDR1 SEHNR, CDR2 FQNEAQ (reference sequence). The CDR3 runs 12 residues. The CDR3 bases are TGTTCCAGCAGCTTATCCGATCAGCCCCAGCATTTT. Its translation: CSSSLSDQPQHF.

DNA for the CDR3: TGCAGCGGGGTAGACCGGAGGGAGACCCAGTACTTC. Its translation: CSGVDRRETQYF. The chain recombines TRBV29-1 with TRBJ2-5; tentatively, D is TRBD2 (5 bases). Looked up from germline, CDR1 is SQVTM and CDR2 is ANQGSEA. This CDR3 region has 12 residues. The V end lost 7 bases, the J end lost 5 bases, and 14 bases lay between the germline ends. The complete variable domain, with remaining parts taken from reference TRBV29-1 and TRBJ2-5, reads SAVISQKPSRDICQRGTSLTIQCQVDSQVTMMFWYRQQPGQSLTLIATANQGSEATYESGFVIDKFPISRPNLTFSTLTVSNMSPEDSSIYLCSGVDRRETQYFGPGTRLLVL.

The J gene is TRBJ2-1, the V gene TRBV7-9; 8 nucleotides align to TRBD2. V shed 4 bases and J 4 bases; nucleotides not matched to a gene: 9. The CDR3 is 16 amino acids. Germline CDR1 SEHNR, CDR2 FQNEAQ (reference sequence). The CDR3 nucleotides are TGTGCCAGCAGCTCAACAGGTGGCGGGGGGTACAATGAGCAGTTCTTC. This codes for CASSSTGGGGYNEQFF.

The chain joins TRBV10-3 to TRBJ2-1; 8 bases agree with TRBD2. V was clipped by 4 bases and J by 4 bases; unmatched bases: 9. Germline V CDR1 and CDR2: ENHRY, SYGVKD. The CDR3 contains 16 residues. The CDR3 bases are TGTGCCATCAGTGTGGCGTCTAGCGGGTCGTACAATGAGCAGTTCTTC. The encoded protein is CAISVASSGSYNEQFF.

The chain links TRBV18 to TRBJ2-3; tentative D call: TRBD1 (5 bases). The length of the CDR3 is 15 residues. The V gene lost 6 bases and the J gene lost 2 bases, with 15 bases spanning the gap. Germline-derived CDR1 and CDR2 are KGHSH and LQKENI. The chain's CDR3 is CASSDILGITDTQYF. The CDR3, as DNA: TGTGCCAGCTCGGACATACTGGGAATCACAGATACGCAGTATTTT.

The CDR3 loop reads CASSIDSSYEQYF. CDR3 coding DNA: TGTGCCAGTAGTATAGACAGCTCCTACGAGCAGTACTTC. The J gene is TRBJ2-7, the V gene TRBV19; the D is unclear. Germline V CDR1 and CDR2: LNHDA, SQIVND (reference sequence). V was pared by 0 bases and J by 0 bases, with 3 bases between. CDR3 length equals 13 residues.

This chain links TRBV6-1 with TRBJ1-2; 9 bases fit TRBD1. The CDR3 runs 15 residues. Germline-derived CDR1 and CDR2 are MNHNS and SASEGT. Trimming removed 6 bases from V and 5 bases from J; junction bases left unmatched: 10. In DNA, the CDR3 is TGTGCCAGCAGCCCACGGGACAGGGAAACTTATGGCTACACCTTC. Protein product: CASSPRDRETYGYTF.

The chain is built from TRBV6-1 and TRBJ2-1; D not certain. The germline V and J ends were trimmed by 7 bases and 0 bases, with 7 bases remaining between them. Germline CDR1 MNHNS, CDR2 SASEGT. CDR3 size: 13 residues. In DNA, the CDR3 is TGTGCCAGCACAGGCAGCTCCTACAATGAGCAGTTCTTC. Its translation is CASTGSSYNEQFF.